The T cell receptor (beta chain) under discussion was sequenced for a study of T-cell reconstitution after alpha-beta-depleted transplantation in children. Findings of the study overall: When one year had passed after transplant, most T-cell counts and diversity came from newly produced T cells. At around two months after transplant, the alpha-beta T cells were reportedly derived from several hundred expanded clones that came from non-depleted graft cells. Recipient T cells and thymic progenitors that survived gave rise to the high TCRbeta diversity observed at day 60 in some patients.

This clonotype was picked up many times. Its target is unknown. For TCRbeta, the library was prepared with unique molecular identifiers. TCRdb reprocessed the PCR reads with MiXCR, giving one entry per CDR3 protein. The sample has around 300,000 distinct CDR3 sequences; 11% are singletons. The source of this sequence is a male patient aged 2 to 10 who had a stem cell transplant for chronic granulomatous disease, so the T cells may come from the graft donor. Here the sequenced sample was peripheral blood, taken 180 days after TCRalphabeta/CD19-depleted stem cell transplant.

The chain's CDR3 is CASSSQGAGNNEQFF. The CDR3 DNA is TGTGCCAGTAGTTCACAGGGGGCAGGAAACAATGAGCAGTTCTTC. J is TRBJ2-1 and V is TRBV19; 9 bases line up with TRBD1. V lost 5 bases, J lost 5 bases, and 7 bases stayed unmatched. CDR3 length: 15 residues. Germline values: CDR1 LNHDA, CDR2 SQIVND (reference sequence).